This T cell receptor beta chain was identified in a study of PD-1 and CTLA-4 blockade in melanoma. The repertoire was sequenced with immunoSEQ multiplex PCR; TCRdb's copy has only in-frame clones and lacks some. This sample carries almost 30,000 clones, 85% to 90% of them seen once, and the ten largest clones take around 7.8%. The CDR3 sequence is 16 residues long. Germline-derived CDR1 and CDR2 are MNHNY and SVGAGI (reference sequence). V gave up 7 bases and J gave up 2 bases, with 20 bases separating them. The source of this sequence is a human donor with melanoma. This chain connects TRBV6-6 to TRBJ1-1; D ambiguous. The material sequenced was CD8+ T cells from peripheral blood, taken before anti-PD-1 treatment. CDR3 bases: TGTGCCAGCACCCTCCTGCTCGAGGGAGCCAACACTGAAGCTTTCTTT. Translation gives CASTLLLEGANTEAFF.